The 17 T cell receptor beta chains below were found in one sample sequenced in a study of cytomegalovirus exposure and HLA in healthy donors. The repertoire was sequenced with immunoSEQ multiplex PCR; TCRdb's copy has only in-frame clones and lacks some. The sample lists under 250,000 clones; around nine tenths were seen once. The source material was PBMCs. The receptor source for this set is a woman younger than 30 in good health and CMV-seropositive.

The chain joins TRBV28 to TRBJ1-1, with D perhaps matching TRBD1 (6 bases). Between the trimmed V and J ends, which lost 3 bases and 3 bases, there was a span of 14 bases. This CDR3 has 15 amino acids. The germline CDR1 and CDR2 sequences are MDHEN and SYDVKM. The CDR3 DNA is TGTGCCAGCAGTTTTGCAGGGGTTGGGGACACTGAAGCTTTCTTT. Protein: CASSFAGVGDTEAFF.

The rearrangement links TRBV6-1 to TRBJ2-5, with 7 bases lining up with TRBD1. Germline loops: CDR1 MNHNS, CDR2 SASEGT. The CDR3 extends over 15 amino acids. V lost 1 base, J lost 5 bases, and 7 bases stayed unmatched. The CDR3 sequence: CASSEEGTVLETQYF. CDR3 nucleotides: TGTGCCAGCAGTGAAGAAGGGACAGTCCTGGAGACCCAGTACTTC.

This clone was counted a single time. The rearrangement joins TRBV4-1 to TRBJ2-7; 7 nucleotides line up with TRBD1. The CDR3 is 15 residues long. V trimming: 0 bases; J trimming: 3 bases; junction bases outside the gene matches: 5. CDR1 is MGHRA and CDR2 is YSYEKL in the germline V gene. CDR3 amino acids: CASSQEGQIIYEQYF. In DNA, the CDR3 is TGCGCCAGCAGCCAAGAGGGACAGATAATCTACGAGCAGTACTTC.

The chain joins TRBV7-3 to TRBJ1-2; 7 nucleotides agree with TRBD1. The CDR3 length is 15 residues. V shed 5 bases and J 3 bases; nucleotides not matched to a gene: 9. CDR1 SGHTA and CDR2 FQGTGA come from the germline V gene. In nucleotides, the CDR3 is TGTGCCAGCAGCAATTATCCTACAGGGGACTATGGCTACACCTTC. It codes for CASSNYPTGDYGYTF. The variable domain in full, with the rest retrieved from reference TRBV7-3 and TRBJ1-2, is GAGVSQTPSNKVTEKGKYVELRCDPISGHTALYWYRQSLGQGPEFLIYFQGTGAADDSGLPNDRFFAVRPEGSVSTLKIQRTERGDSAVYLCASSNYPTGDYGYTFGSGTRLTVV.

This rearrangement joins TRBV30 to TRBJ2-3, with D possibly TRBD2 on 5 matching bases. There are 15 residues in the CDR3. Germline V gives CDR1 GTSNPN, CDR2 SVGIG (reference sequence). Trimming shortened V by 2 bases and J by 0 bases, and 12 bases separated the two germline ends. The CDR3 reads CAWSSGGSSTDTQYF. The CDR3 bases are TGTGCCTGGAGTTCCGGCGGGTCTAGCACAGATACGCAGTATTTT.

The chain recombines TRBV27 with TRBJ2-1, with no clear D. This CDR3 is 15 amino acids long. V was pared by 5 bases and J by 0 bases, with 11 bases between. CDR1 is MNHEY, CDR2 SMNVEV, per germline (reference sequence). The CDR3 DNA follows: TGTGCCAGCAGTCGCCTTTCGAGCTCCTACAATGAGCAGTTCTTC. It encodes CASSRLSSSYNEQFF.

This chain links TRBV27 with TRBJ2-3, with 10 bases matching TRBD2. From germline, CDR1 is MNHEY and CDR2 SMNVEV (reference sequence). V shed 2 bases, J shed 3 bases, and the junction held 2 bases outside the gene matches. This CDR3 is built from 15 residues. Here the CDR3 reads CASSLLAGATDTQYF. DNA of the CDR3: TGTGCCAGCAGTTTACTAGCGGGAGCAACAGATACGCAGTATTTT.

This clone was counted between two and nine times. The rearrangement joins TRBV5-1 to TRBJ2-7, with D perhaps matching TRBD2 (6 bases). Trimming stripped 4 bases from V and 6 bases from J, with 14 bases between. From germline, CDR1 is SGHRS and CDR2 YFSETQ. The CDR3 runs to 13 residues. As DNA, the CDR3 is TGCGCCAGCAGCCCCATGACTAGGGTCGAGCAGTACTTC. Its protein is CASSPMTRVEQYF.

This sequence joins TRBV7-9 and TRBJ1-2; weak D call: TRBD1 (6 bases). V dropped 5 bases and J dropped 8 bases, with 15 bases sitting between them. CDR1 is SEHNR and CDR2 is FQNEAQ in the germline V gene (reference sequence). The CDR3 extends over 13 amino acids. Here the CDR3 reads CASSPRGRDGYTF. The CDR3 nucleotides are TGTGCCAGCAGCCCCAGGGGCAGGGACGGCTACACCTTC.

This chain uses TRBV9 with TRBJ2-3; 13 nucleotides match TRBD2. In germline, CDR1 is SGDLS, CDR2 YYNGEE. The CDR3 has 17 residues. The trim removed 0 bases at V and 5 bases at J, leaving 6 bases unmatched. CDR3 in DNA: TGTGCCAGCAGCGTAGCTGGACTAGCGGGAGCGATAGATACGCAGTATTTT. Its protein product is CASSVAGLAGAIDTQYF. The full variable domain, completed using reference TRBV9 and TRBJ2-3, is DSGVTQTPKHLITATGQRVTLRCSPRSGDLSVYWYQQSLDQGLQFLIQYYNGEERAKGNILERFSAQQFPDLHSELNLSSLELGDSALYFCASSVAGLAGAIDTQYFGPGTRLTVL.

The chain is built from TRBV7-2 and TRBJ2-5, with 9 bases lining up with TRBD1. This CDR3 is 13 amino acids long. Germline V CDR1 and CDR2: SGHTA, FQGNSA. The J segment lost 4 bases and the V segment lost 5 bases, leaving 2 bases of the junction unmatched. The CDR3 loop reads CASSPDRGETQYF. CDR3 DNA: TGTGCCAGCAGCCCGGACAGGGGAGAGACCCAGTACTTC.

The chain has TRBV10-3 and TRBJ2-1, with 7 nucleotides matching TRBD2. The CDR3 covers 16 residues. CDR1 ENHRY and CDR2 SYGVKD come from the germline V gene. V gave up 3 bases and J gave up 6 bases; unmatched junction bases: 11. The CDR3 spells CAISDHVSSGPNEQFF. DNA of the CDR3: TGTGCCATCAGTGACCACGTCTCTAGCGGTCCCAATGAGCAGTTCTTC.

The chain has TRBV10-3 and TRBJ2-2; no reliable D call. Between the trimmed V and J ends, which lost 4 bases and 5 bases, there was a span of 11 bases. Germline V lookup: CDR1 ENHRY, CDR2 SYGVKD. This CDR3 has 14 amino acids. CDR3 region: CAISGADRTGELFF. CDR3 coding DNA: TGTGCCATCAGTGGGGCAGACCGAACCGGGGAGCTGTTTTTT.

CDR3 loop: CASSSSLRLATDTQYF. The CDR3 nucleotides read TGTGCCAGCAGCTCTAGCCTAAGACTAGCAACAGATACGCAGTATTTT. The rearrangement uses TRBV7-8 and TRBJ2-3, with TRBD2 matching 7 bases. CDR1 is SGHVS and CDR2 is FQNEAQ in the germline V gene. V lost 4 bases to trimming and J lost 3 bases; unmatched junction nucleotides: 10. CDR3 size: 16 residues.

V usage is TRBV5-6 and J usage is TRBJ2-3; 13 nucleotides agree with TRBD2. Trimming removed 4 bases from V and 2 bases from J; junction bases left unmatched: 10. The length of the CDR3 is 18 residues. CDR1 is SGHDT and CDR2 is YYEEEE in the germline V gene. This chain's CDR3 is CASSLGLAGKRATDTQYF. The CDR3 bases are TGTGCCAGCAGCCTGGGACTAGCGGGAAAGAGGGCCACAGATACGCAGTATTTT.

This clone was seen just once. V usage is TRBV7-9 and J usage is TRBJ2-1, with 13 bases fitting TRBD2. V lost 5 bases, J lost 4 bases, and 5 bases stayed unmatched. CDR1 is SEHNR, CDR2 FQNEAQ, per germline (reference sequence). This CDR3 is 16 amino acids long. The CDR3 sequence: CASSRETSGRYNEQFF. The CDR3 region has the DNA TGTGCCAGCAGCCGCGAGACTAGCGGGAGGTACAATGAGCAGTTCTTC.

Of note for this clone: This may stem from a read error, because a much larger clone lies one nucleotide away. The rearrangement links TRBV27 to TRBJ1-1; TRBD1 matches 8 bases. Unmatched junction bases numbered 1, after V lost 6 bases and J lost 1 base. CDR3 length equals 13 residues. The V gene's germline CDR1 is MNHEY and CDR2 SMNVEV (reference sequence). CDR3 sequence (DNA): TGTGCCAGCAGGGGACAGGAGAACACTGAAGCTTTCTTT. Encoded protein: CASRGQENTEAFF.